The present T cell receptor (beta chain) was sequenced within a study of shared clonotypes between healthy human individuals. At the level of the study: Donors had three CD4 naive, three CD4 memory, two CD8 naive and one CD8 memory plate apiece. Study-wide findings and caveats: Between several donors, naive CD4 clonotypes were shared at a level of about 5%.

For every subset, genomic DNA was evenly distributed across several immunoSEQ plates. Per the study methods: ImmunoSEQ yielded junction-only sequences lacking quality scores, so filtering differed. Generated by immunoSEQ multiplex PCR, the TCRdb table keeps only in-frame clones and is missing some. The V and J calls and clone size were taken over from that table, and D and trimming were inferred from the DNA. Here the sample spans approximately 1.5 million clones, approximately 98.5% being singletons. In the case of this clone: Its antigen is currently unknown.

The V end lost 1 base, the J end lost 1 base, and 12 bases lay between the germline ends. The V gene's germline CDR1 is SGHDT and CDR2 YYEEEE. This CDR3 is 16 amino acids long. The specimen sequenced was naive CD4+ T cells sorted from blood. Noted subset: CD45RA+ positively selected. The source is a man aged 25-40 years in good health. This chain connects TRBV5-6 to TRBJ2-1; D not resolved. The DNA of the CDR3 is TGTGCCAGCAGCTTGCTTACCCTGTATTCCTACAATGAGCAGTTCTTC. Translating gives CASSLLTLYSYNEQFF.